These 29 T cell receptor beta chains were sequenced from one sample in a study of cutaneous CD30+ T cell lymphoproliferative disorder and hepatitis E. Profiled with immunoSEQ multiplex PCR; TCRdb holds only in-frame clones, not every one. Here the sample spans about 7,700 clones, roughly 70% being singletons. Sequencing used blood. These receptors originate from a human donor with a cutaneous T cell lymphoproliferative disorder associated with hepatitis E virus.

This rearrangement joins TRBV7-2 to TRBJ2-3; no reliable D call. The V end lost 1 base, the J end lost 1 base, and 9 bases lay between the germline ends. Germline V CDR1 and CDR2: SGHTA, FQGNSA. The CDR3 has 15 amino acids. The DNA of the CDR3 is TGTGCCAGCAGCTTAGAGGGCGTACGCACAGATACGCAGTATTTT. It codes for CASSLEGVRTDTQYF. Based on the CDR3 plus reference TRBV7-2 and TRBJ2-3, the full variable domain is GAGVSQSPSNKVTEKGKDVELRCDPISGHTALYWYRQSLGQGLEFLIYFQGNSAPDKSGLPSDRFSAERTGGSVSTLTIQRTQQEDSAVYLCASSLEGVRTDTQYFGPGTRLTVL.

V is TRBV29-1 and J is TRBJ1-2; D is undetermined. The CDR3 extends over 12 amino acids. From germline, CDR1 is SQVTM and CDR2 ANQGSEA. Trimming removed 0 bases from V and 8 bases from J, with 10 bases in between. The CDR3 sequence is CSVEDGKGGYTF. The CDR3 DNA sequence: TGCAGCGTTGAAGACGGCAAGGGAGGCTACACCTTC.

This chain connects TRBV7-8 to TRBJ2-5; 10 positions match TRBD2. From germline, CDR1 is SGHVS and CDR2 FQNEAQ. The V segment lost 2 bases and the J segment 3 bases; nucleotides outside the gene matches: 12. The CDR3 is made up of 18 amino acids. The CDR3 reads CASSLRSAGGPIEETQYF. CDR3 nucleotides: TGTGCCAGCAGCTTAAGGTCAGCGGGGGGGCCAATCGAAGAGACCCAGTACTTC.

A single count supports this clone. CDR3 in DNA: TGTGCCAGCAGGGGGATTAACTATGGCTACACCTTC. Translating gives CASRGINYGYTF. V and J are TRBV27 and TRBJ1-2; D unresolved. The V end was cut by 6 bases, the J end by 1 base, with 6 bases between. The CDR3 spans 12 residues. CDR1 MNHEY and CDR2 SMNVEV come from the germline V gene (reference sequence).

The chain combines TRBV2 with TRBJ2-1; no firm D call. V lost 5 bases to trimming and J lost 0 bases, with 11 bases between them. Germline V gives CDR1 SNHLY, CDR2 FYNNEI. The CDR3 has 15 residues. The CDR3 protein is CASSLGTSSYNEQFF. The CDR3 coding sequence is TGTGCCAGCAGTTTAGGTACGAGCTCCTACAATGAGCAGTTCTTC.

The J gene is TRBJ2-7, the V gene TRBV9, with TRBD1 identical over 7 bases. From germline, CDR1 is SGDLS and CDR2 YYNGEE. Trimming at V came to 0 bases and at J to 4 bases, leaving 4 bases not matched to a gene. There are 14 residues in the CDR3. This chain's CDR3 is CASSVGQGGYEQYF. DNA for the CDR3: TGTGCCAGCAGCGTAGGACAGGGTGGTTACGAGCAGTACTTC.

The chain has TRBV18 and TRBJ2-1, with TRBD1 as a possible D gene (6 bases). This CDR3 is 17 amino acids long. Germline CDR1 reads KGHSH; CDR2 reads LQKENI. V was clipped by 3 bases and J by 2 bases, with 17 bases between them. Written as DNA, the CDR3 is TGTGCCAGCTCACCCTCCTCCCGGACAGCTACCTACAATGAGCAGTTCTTC. It encodes CASSPSSRTATYNEQFF.

This rearrangement joins TRBV28 to TRBJ2-2; TRBD1 might be the D (6 bases). The CDR3 is 16 residues long. The V end lost 6 bases, the J end lost 4 bases, and 18 bases lay between the germline ends. CDR1 and CDR2 (germline): MDHEN, SYDVKM. Written as DNA, the CDR3 is TGTGCCAGCAGGGGGGCTCTGGGACACCCCACCGGGGAGCTGTTTTTT. Its translation: CASRGALGHPTGELFF.

The chain has TRBV30 and TRBJ2-5; D is ambiguous. The CDR3 sequence is 11 residues long. Between the trimmed V and J ends, which lost 0 bases and 9 bases, there was a span of 8 bases. The germline V gene encodes CDR1 GTSNPN and CDR2 SVGIG (reference sequence). The CDR3 here is CAWSVYSAQYF. CDR3 sequence (DNA): TGTGCCTGGAGTGTATACAGTGCCCAGTACTTC.

This clone has just a few counts. The chain recombines TRBV6-1 with TRBJ2-2; 7 bases agree with TRBD1. This CDR3 spans 16 amino acids. V shed 1 base and J 1 base; nucleotides not matched to a gene: 3. Germline V lookup: CDR1 MNHNS, CDR2 SASEGT. For the CDR3, the DNA is TGTGCCAGCAGTGAAGGAAACAGGGGGAACACCGGGGAGCTGTTTTTT. It translates to CASSEGNRGNTGELFF.

The J gene is TRBJ2-7, the V gene TRBV27, with no clear D. V was trimmed by 3 bases and J by 6 bases, leaving 15 bases between them. CDR1 and CDR2 from the germline V gene are MNHEY and SMNVEV (reference sequence). This CDR3 has 14 amino acids. CDR3 protein: CASSFTQSVGEQYF. The CDR3 DNA is TGTGCCAGCAGTTTTACCCAGAGTGTGGGCGAGCAGTACTTC.

The V and J genes are TRBV27 and TRBJ2-7, with TRBD1 matching 7 bases. This CDR3 contains 16 residues. CDR1 and CDR2 from the germline V gene are MNHEY and SMNVEV (reference sequence). J lost 0 bases, V lost 4 bases, and 9 bases had no gene match. The CDR3 protein is CASSSLGQASSYEQYF. As DNA, the CDR3 is TGTGCCAGCAGTTCCCTAGGACAGGCCAGCTCCTACGAGCAGTACTTC.

The genes are TRBV28 and TRBJ2-7; TRBD1 agrees at 8 bases. This CDR3 comprises 13 residues. V lost 8 bases and J lost 7; bases outside the gene matches: 10. Looked up from germline, CDR1 is MDHEN and CDR2 is SYDVKM. Here the CDR3 reads CASGQGAHYEQYF. Here the CDR3 DNA reads TGTGCCAGCGGCCAGGGGGCGCATTATGAGCAGTACTTC. Filled out from reference TRBV28 and TRBJ2-7, the complete variable domain reads DVKVTQSSRYLVKRTGEKVFLECVQDMDHENMFWYRQDPGLGLRLIYFSYDVKMKEKGDIPEGYSVSREKKERFSLILESASTNQTSMYLCASGQGAHYEQYFGPGTRLTVT.

Only a few counts were recorded for this clone. CDR3 region: CATSRDRSLVYGYTF. CDR3 DNA sequence: TGTGCCACCAGCAGAGATCGGAGTCTGGTCTATGGCTACACCTTC. This sequence joins TRBV15 and TRBJ1-2; D unresolved. The germline V gene has CDR1 LNHNV and CDR2 YYDKDF (reference sequence). The ends were cut back, 0 bases at V and 4 bases at J, with 12 bases in the middle. The CDR3 is 15 amino acids.

The chain employs TRBV14 and TRBJ2-1; D remains ambiguous. V was trimmed by 0 bases and J by 3 bases, leaving 15 bases between them. The germline CDR1 and CDR2 sequences are SGHDN and FVKESK. There are 17 residues in the CDR3. CDR3 sequence (DNA): TGTGCCAGCAGCCAAGATCCGCGGAGAGTGGACTACAATGAGCAGTTCTTC. Its protein is CASSQDPRRVDYNEQFF.

J is TRBJ2-1 and V is TRBV5-6; no firm D call. This CDR3 has 15 amino acids. Germline-derived CDR1 and CDR2 are SGHDT and YYEEEE. The V and J ends lost 1 base and 1 base respectively, with 9 bases between them. For the CDR3, the DNA is TGTGCCAGCAGCTTGTGGGGTAGGTCCTACAATGAGCAGTTCTTC. It translates to CASSLWGRSYNEQFF.

J is TRBJ1-4 and V is TRBV14; no clear D gene. Germline-derived CDR1 and CDR2 are SGHDN and FVKESK. V was shortened by 2 bases and J by 8 bases, with 18 bases between the two germline ends. The CDR3 is 16 residues long. The CDR3 sequence: CASSQRATPVGEKLFF. The CDR3 coding sequence is TGTGCCAGCAGCCAACGGGCAACCCCAGTTGGAGAAAAACTGTTTTTT. The full variable domain, its missing parts supplied by reference TRBV14 and TRBJ1-4, is EAGVTQFPSHSVIEKGQTVTLRCDPISGHDNLYWYRRVMGKEIKFLLHFVKESKQDESGMPNNRFLAERTGGTYSTLKVQPAELEDSGVYFCASSQRATPVGEKLFFGSGTQLSVL.

The rearrangement uses TRBV5-4 and TRBJ2-7; possible D gene TRBD2, 5 bases. The V and J ends lost 4 bases and 7 bases respectively, with 18 bases between them. Germline CDR1 is SGHNT and CDR2 is YYREEE (reference sequence). The CDR3 spans 14 residues. The CDR3 sequence: CASSLAGGAREQYF. In DNA, the CDR3 is TGTGCCAGCAGCCTGGCGGGCGGAGCTCGTGAGCAGTACTTC.

The chain couples TRBV18 to TRBJ2-1; a possible D gene is TRBD1 (6 bases). This CDR3 is built from 16 residues. With 2 bases removed from V and 0 bases from J, the gap between germline ends came to 11 bases. The germline gives CDR1 KGHSH, CDR2 LQKENI. The CDR3 DNA is TGTGCCAGCTCACCAGTTGGGGGCAGCTCCTACAATGAGCAGTTCTTC. This encodes CASSPVGGSSYNEQFF.

The chain recombines TRBV7-2 with TRBJ2-7; TRBD2 matches 15 bases. The germline V gene encodes CDR1 SGHTA and CDR2 FQGNSA. Germline trimming cut 1 base from V and 2 bases from J; bases unmatched to any gene: 0. The CDR3 spans 16 residues. CDR3 coding DNA: TGTGCCAGCAGCTTAGGGACTAGCGGGGGGGCCTACGAGCAGTACTTC. Translation: CASSLGTSGGAYEQYF.

The rearrangement uses TRBV10-2 and TRBJ1-1, with no clear D. The CDR3 extends over 16 amino acids. V lost 3 bases and J 4 bases, leaving 18 bases between the germline ends. Per the germline V gene, CDR1 is WSHSY and CDR2 is SAAADI. CDR3 bases: TGCGCCAGCAGTGACCCCTCCCCCTGGGTCCGCACTGAAGCTTTCTTT. Translating it yields CASSDPSPWVRTEAFF.

The V and J genes are TRBV6-6 and TRBJ2-1; no clear D. Germline CDR1 reads MNHNY; CDR2 reads SVGAGI (reference sequence). The ends were cut back, 2 bases at V and 8 bases at J, with 4 bases in the middle. CDR3 size: 11 residues. This chain's CDR3 is CASSYGYEQFF. The CDR3 DNA reads as TGTGCCAGCAGTTACGGATATGAGCAGTTCTTC.

This chain uses TRBV19 with TRBJ2-1, with D tentatively TRBD2 (6 bases). The V and J ends lost 7 bases and 3 bases respectively, with 10 bases between them. The germline V gene has CDR1 LNHDA and CDR2 SQIVND (reference sequence). The CDR3 totals 13 residues. In nucleotides, the CDR3 is TGTGCCAGTACTAGCGCCCTCTACAATGAGCAGTTCTTC. Amino acid sequence: CASTSALYNEQFF.

This clone showed up just once. The chain is built from TRBV19 and TRBJ1-1; maybe TRBD1 (5 bases). The CDR3 is 13 amino acids. V lost 3 bases and J lost 4, with 9 bases in between. Germline CDR1 LNHDA, CDR2 SQIVND (reference sequence). CDR3 coding DNA: TGTGCCAGTAGTATGAATGGGGGCACTGAAGCTTTCTTT. Its translation: CASSMNGGTEAFF.

The chain is built from TRBV30 and TRBJ1-1, with a possible D match to TRBD1 (5 bases). The length of the CDR3 is 13 residues. Germline V CDR1 and CDR2: GTSNPN, SVGIG (reference sequence). Trimming removed 0 bases at V and 7 bases at J, with 12 bases between. CDR3 nucleotide sequence: TGTGCCTGGAGTGTAGACAGCGCCAGTGAAGCTTTCTTT. Translation: CAWSVDSASEAFF.

The V gene is TRBV10-3, the J gene TRBJ2-1, with D possibly called TRBD1 or TRBD2 (5 bases each). Germline V gene data show CDR1 as ENHRY and CDR2 as SYGVKD. The CDR3 is 12 amino acids. Trimming left V 10 bases short and J 5 bases short, with 12 bases between. The CDR3 sequence is CANRDQNNEQFF. The CDR3 bases are TGTGCCAACCGGGACCAAAACAATGAGCAGTTCTTC.

V gene TRBV29-1 combines with J gene TRBJ2-5; no definite D call. CDR1 is SQVTM, CDR2 ANQGSEA, per germline. The germline V and J ends were trimmed by 0 bases and 6 bases, with 11 bases remaining between them. This CDR3 is 13 amino acids long. This CDR3 reads CSVEDFMGKTQYF. The CDR3 DNA reads as TGCAGCGTTGAAGATTTCATGGGGAAGACCCAGTACTTC.

J is TRBJ1-4 and V is TRBV28; unclear D gene. The V end was cut by 7 bases, the J end by 4 bases, with 10 bases between. CDR1 and CDR2 from the germline V gene are MDHEN and SYDVKM. The CDR3 spans 13 residues. CDR3 region: CASIGSVNEKLFF. The CDR3 nucleotides read TGTGCCAGCATAGGTTCCGTTAATGAAAAACTGTTTTTT.

The V call is TRBV4-1, the J call TRBJ1-2, with D uncertain. The CDR3 spans 15 residues. Germline V gene data show CDR1 as MGHRA and CDR2 as YSYEKL. V was trimmed by 1 base and J by 2 bases, leaving 11 bases between them. CDR3: CASSQVSLGNYGYTF. The CDR3 DNA reads TGCGCCAGCAGCCAAGTTTCACTCGGGAACTATGGCTACACCTTC.